The next 18 T cell receptor beta chains were all read from a single sample in a study of tumour-infiltrating T cells in Burkitt lymphoma. Repertoires were generated with immunoSEQ multiplex PCR, while TCRdb's copy carries only in-frame clones and drops some. The sample contains 13,000 or so clones, roughly 85% of which appear only once. The specimen was tumor tissue. These receptors came from a human donor with diffuse large B-cell lymphoma.

The V and J genes are TRBV6-1 and TRBJ1-2, with no clear D. CDR3 length: 15 amino acids. Germline lookup yields CDR1 MNHNS and CDR2 SASEGT. V lost 5 bases and J 4 bases, leaving 17 bases between the germline ends. The CDR3 DNA sequence: TGTGCCAGCAGTTTAACAGACTGGTTTGGCTATGGCTACACCTTC. Its translation is CASSLTDWFGYGYTF.

This clone was observed once. The rearrangement joins TRBV14 to TRBJ1-1; the D is unclear. CDR3 length: 11 residues. Trimming pared 1 base from V and 8 bases from J, leaving 5 bases between. CDR1 SGHDN and CDR2 FVKESK come from the germline V gene. As DNA, the CDR3 is TGTGCCAGCAGCCAAGGCGGAGAAGCTTTCTTT. Amino acid sequence: CASSQGGEAFF.

The chain couples TRBV7-7 to TRBJ2-2; 12 nucleotides align to TRBD2. Unmatched junction bases numbered 6, after V lost 6 bases and J lost 7 bases. The CDR3 has 15 amino acids. Germline V CDR1 and CDR2: SSHAT, FNYEAQ (reference sequence). The CDR3 loop is CASSMTSGSGGELFF. The CDR3, as DNA: TGTGCCAGCAGTATGACTAGCGGGAGCGGCGGGGAGCTGTTTTTT.

The genes are TRBV2 and TRBJ1-2; D remains unclear. The V and J ends lost 3 bases and 4 bases respectively, with 9 bases between them. The CDR3 covers 13 residues. Germline values: CDR1 SNHLY, CDR2 FYNNEI. CDR3 bases: TGTGCCAGCAGTGATCGGGGAACCTATGGCTACACCTTC. It translates to CASSDRGTYGYTF.

The chain is built from TRBV7-9 and TRBJ2-7; the match to TRBD1 covers 10 bases. Germline-derived CDR1 and CDR2 are SEHNR and FQNEAQ (reference sequence). Trimming removed 4 bases from V and 3 bases from J; junction bases left unmatched: 3. There are 14 residues in the CDR3. This CDR3 is CASSSTGGNYEQYF. Here the CDR3 DNA reads TGTGCCAGCAGCTCGACAGGGGGCAACTACGAGCAGTACTTC.

The rearrangement links TRBV6-5 to TRBJ2-3; the D gene is possibly TRBD2 (5 bases). The V gene's germline CDR1 is MNHEY and CDR2 SVGAGI. This CDR3 region has 15 residues. V was shortened by 4 bases and J by 4 bases, with 15 bases between the two germline ends. CDR3 bases: TGTGCCAGCAGTTTCGGGCCTTCGGAGGCAGATACGCAGTATTTT. This codes for CASSFGPSEADTQYF.

The chain recombines TRBV14 with TRBJ1-1; D unclear. There are 14 residues in the CDR3. The germline V and J ends were trimmed by 3 bases and 1 base, with 9 bases remaining between them. Germline assignment: CDR1 SGHDN and CDR2 FVKESK. CDR3 nucleotide sequence: TGTGCCAGCAGCCACGGTTGGGCGAACACTGAAGCTTTCTTT. Translating gives CASSHGWANTEAFF.

A few counts support this clone. This sequence joins TRBV7-9 and TRBJ1-1; D not resolved. V was pared by 2 bases and J by 0 bases, with 10 bases between. Looked up from germline, CDR1 is SEHNR and CDR2 is FQNEAQ (reference sequence). This CDR3 spans 15 amino acids. This chain's CDR3 is CASSLPAGMNTEAFF. Written as DNA, the CDR3 is TGTGCCAGCAGCTTACCAGCCGGAATGAACACTGAAGCTTTCTTT.

The V call is TRBV7-2, the J call TRBJ1-5; 10 nucleotides align to TRBD1. Germline CDR1 and CDR2: SGHTA and FQGNSA. V gave up 1 base and J gave up 8 bases; unmatched junction bases: 5. The CDR3 consists of 15 residues. The CDR3 is CASSLGGTGEEPQHF. In DNA form, the CDR3 reads TGTGCCAGCAGCTTAGGGGGGACAGGGGAAGAGCCCCAGCATTTT.

In its sample, this clone was seen once. The genes are TRBV5-6 and TRBJ2-5, with TRBD2 matching 12 bases. CDR1 SGHDT and CDR2 YYEEEE come from the germline V gene. After removal of 4 bases from V and 1 base from J, the junction contained 2 bases not matched to a gene. The CDR3 runs to 15 residues. CDR3 coding DNA: TGTGCCAGCAGCCGGACTAGCGGGACCCAAGAGACCCAGTACTTC. This encodes CASSRTSGTQETQYF.

The chain uses TRBV25-1 and TRBJ1-1; D is unresolved. The ends were cut back, 4 bases at V and 1 base at J, with 7 bases in the middle. There are 13 residues in the CDR3. In germline, CDR1 is MGHDK, CDR2 SYGVNS. The CDR3 region has the DNA TGTGCCAGCAGTGGGGTCTCGAACACTGAAGCTTTCTTT. Translation gives CASSGVSNTEAFF.

This clone turned up a few times. The genes are TRBV18 and TRBJ1-1, with unresolved D. Germline V gives CDR1 KGHSH, CDR2 LQKENI. Trimming left V 3 bases short and J 3 bases short, with 11 bases between. This CDR3 spans 14 amino acids. Written as DNA, the CDR3 is TGTGCCAGCTCACCCAAAGGGAGGGACACTGAAGCTTTCTTT. It encodes CASSPKGRDTEAFF.

The chain employs TRBV7-9 and TRBJ1-2; 7 nucleotides line up with TRBD1. The CDR3 is 13 amino acids. In germline, CDR1 is SEHNR, CDR2 FQNEAQ (reference sequence). V trimming: 0 bases; J trimming: 10 bases; junction bases outside the gene matches: 5. CDR3 protein: CASSLAQEGAYTF. The CDR3 bases are TGTGCCAGCAGCTTAGCGCAGGAGGGGGCCTACACCTTC.

V is TRBV9 and J is TRBJ1-5; 9 bases are shared with TRBD1. This CDR3 contains 16 residues. Germline V CDR1 and CDR2: SGDLS, YYNGEE. The J segment lost 0 bases and the V segment lost 3 bases, leaving 4 bases of the junction unmatched. The DNA for the CDR3 is TGTGCCAGCAGCGAGGGGACAGGGTATAGCAATCAGCCCCAGCATTTT. Protein product: CASSEGTGYSNQPQHF.

This clone was picked up a small number of times. This chain uses TRBV29-1 with TRBJ2-3; D not certain. CDR3 length: 11 amino acids. Trimming pared 7 bases from V and 7 bases from J, leaving 12 bases between. CDR1 is SQVTM, CDR2 ANQGSEA, per germline. CDR3 DNA: TGCAGCGGAGACTGGGTAAATACGCAGTATTTT. It encodes CSGDWVNTQYF.

This chain joins TRBV5-6 and TRBJ1-2; D call uncertain. The CDR3 is made up of 13 amino acids. Trimming removed 4 bases at V and 3 bases at J, with 10 bases between. Germline V gene data show CDR1 as SGHDT and CDR2 as YYEEEE. CDR3 region: CASSQSFHYGYTF. DNA for the CDR3: TGTGCCAGCAGCCAGTCCTTTCACTATGGCTACACCTTC.

V gene TRBV4-3 combines with J gene TRBJ2-1, with a tentative D call TRBD1 (5 bases). The V end was cut by 0 bases, the J end by 6 bases, with 15 bases between. This CDR3 has 16 residues. Germline loops: CDR1 LGHNA, CDR2 YSLEER. CDR3: CASSQDRGYRFNEQFF. CDR3 in DNA: TGCGCCAGCAGCCAAGATAGGGGATACCGATTCAATGAGCAGTTCTTC.

The chain links TRBV11-2 to TRBJ2-3, with D possibly TRBD2 on 6 matching bases. With 5 bases removed from V and 4 bases from J, the gap between germline ends came to 16 bases. Germline CDR1 SGHAT, CDR2 FQNNGV. The CDR3 has 15 amino acids. The CDR3 loop reads CASSPLGGGADTQYF. Written as DNA, the CDR3 is TGTGCCAGCAGCCCCCTCGGTGGAGGGGCAGATACGCAGTATTTT.